This T cell receptor beta chain was sequenced for a study of T cells after yellow fever vaccination. Study summary: Fractions low in cell number were prepared with SMART-Seq v4 Ultra Low Input.

There are many counts of this clonotype. TCRdb re-derived calls from the 5' RACE reads in MiXCR, one entry per CDR3 protein. The table includes about 160,000 distinct CDR3 sequences, around 7.3% detected once. The CDR3 length is 15 residues. Germline trimming cut 5 bases from V and 5 bases from J; bases unmatched to any gene: 8. Germline V gene data show CDR1 as SEHNR and CDR2 as FQNEAQ (reference sequence). The chain combines TRBV7-9 with TRBJ2-7; 11 nucleotides match TRBD2. Specimen: CD4+ T cells sorted from PBMCs, collected 4 to 5 days after the first yellow fever vaccination. This sequence was found in a man aged 18 to 29 who received the YFV17D yellow fever vaccine. This CDR3 is CASSPIAGGTHEQYF. The DNA for the CDR3 is TGTGCCAGCAGCCCTATAGCGGGGGGGACCCACGAGCAGTACTTC.